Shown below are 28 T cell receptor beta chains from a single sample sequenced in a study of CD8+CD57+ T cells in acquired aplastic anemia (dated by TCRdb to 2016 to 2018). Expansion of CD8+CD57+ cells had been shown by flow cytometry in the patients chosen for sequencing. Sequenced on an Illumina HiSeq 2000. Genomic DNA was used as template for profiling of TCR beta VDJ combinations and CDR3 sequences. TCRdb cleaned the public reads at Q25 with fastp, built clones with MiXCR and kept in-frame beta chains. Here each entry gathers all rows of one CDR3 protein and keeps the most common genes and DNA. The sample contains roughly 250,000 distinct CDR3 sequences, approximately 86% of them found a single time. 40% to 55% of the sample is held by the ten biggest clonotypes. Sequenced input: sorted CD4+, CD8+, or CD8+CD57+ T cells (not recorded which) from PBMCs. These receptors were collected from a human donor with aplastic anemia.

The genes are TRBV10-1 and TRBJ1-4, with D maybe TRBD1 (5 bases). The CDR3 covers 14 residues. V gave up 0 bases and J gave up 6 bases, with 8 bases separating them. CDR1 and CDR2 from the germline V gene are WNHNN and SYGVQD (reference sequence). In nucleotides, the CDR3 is TGCGCCAGCAGTGAGTCCCAAGGGGATGAAAAACTGTTTTTT. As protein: CASSESQGDEKLFF.

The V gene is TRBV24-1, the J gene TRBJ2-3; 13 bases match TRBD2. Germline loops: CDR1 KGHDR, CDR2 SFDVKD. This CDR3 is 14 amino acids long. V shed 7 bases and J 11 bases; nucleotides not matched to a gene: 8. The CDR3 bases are TGTGCCACCAGCTTAGGACTAGCGGGAGATGAGCAGTATTTT. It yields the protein CATSLGLAGDEQYF.

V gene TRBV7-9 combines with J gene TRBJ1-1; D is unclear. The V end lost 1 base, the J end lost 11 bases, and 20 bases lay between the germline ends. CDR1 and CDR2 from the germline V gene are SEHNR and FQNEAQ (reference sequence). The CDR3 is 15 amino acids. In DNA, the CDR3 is TGTGCCAGCAGCTTAGAGCTACCACCGGAGACCCAGGCTTTCTTT. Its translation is CASSLELPPETQAFF. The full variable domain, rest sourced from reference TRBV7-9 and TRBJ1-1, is DTGVSQNPRHKITKRGQNVTFRCDPISEHNRLYWYRQTLGQGPEFLTYFQNEAQLEKSRLLSDRFSAERPKGSFSTLEIQRTEQGDSAMYLCASSLELPPETQAFFGQGTRLTVV.

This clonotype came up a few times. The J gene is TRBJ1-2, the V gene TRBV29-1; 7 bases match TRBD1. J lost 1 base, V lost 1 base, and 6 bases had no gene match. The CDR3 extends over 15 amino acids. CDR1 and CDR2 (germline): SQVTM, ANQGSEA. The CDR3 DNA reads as TGCAGCGTTGAAGGGGAAACAGGGGTTAACTATGGCTACACCTTC. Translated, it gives CSVEGETGVNYGYTF. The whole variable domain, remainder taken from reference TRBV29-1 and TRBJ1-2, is SAVISQKPSRDICQRGTSLTIQCQVDSQVTMMFWYRQQPGQSLTLIATANQGSEATYESGFVIDKFPISRPNLTFSTLTVSNMSPEDSSIYLCSVEGETGVNYGYTFGSGTRLTVV.

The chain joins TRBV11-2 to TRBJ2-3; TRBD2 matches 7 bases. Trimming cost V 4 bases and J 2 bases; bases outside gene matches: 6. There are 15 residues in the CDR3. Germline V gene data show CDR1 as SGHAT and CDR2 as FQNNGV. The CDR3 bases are TGTGCCAGCAGCTGGGGGGGAGGGCCCACAGATACGCAGTATTTT. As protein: CASSWGGGPTDTQYF. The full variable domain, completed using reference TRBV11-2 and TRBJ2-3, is EAGVAQSPRYKIIEKRQSVAFWCNPISGHATLYWYQQILGQGPKLLIQFQNNGVVDDSQLPKDRFSAERLKGVDSTLKIQPAKLEDSAVYLCASSWGGGPTDTQYFGPGTRLTVL.

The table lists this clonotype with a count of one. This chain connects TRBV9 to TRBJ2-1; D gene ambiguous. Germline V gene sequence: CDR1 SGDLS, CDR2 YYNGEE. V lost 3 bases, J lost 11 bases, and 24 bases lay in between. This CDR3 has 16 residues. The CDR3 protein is CASSAGSATYNSQQFF. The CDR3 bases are TGTGCCAGCAGCGCCGGCAGCGCCACCTATAATTCACAGCAGTTCTTC.

CDR3: CATSGPGTAATEAFF. The CDR3 region has the DNA TGTGCCACCAGCGGACCCGGGACGGCCGCCACTGAAGCTTTCTTT. The chain uses TRBV15 and TRBJ1-1; D is perhaps TRBD1 (5 bases). There are 15 residues in the CDR3. V gave up 5 bases and J gave up 4 bases, with 17 bases separating them. Per germline, CDR1 LNHNV and CDR2 YYDKDF (reference sequence).

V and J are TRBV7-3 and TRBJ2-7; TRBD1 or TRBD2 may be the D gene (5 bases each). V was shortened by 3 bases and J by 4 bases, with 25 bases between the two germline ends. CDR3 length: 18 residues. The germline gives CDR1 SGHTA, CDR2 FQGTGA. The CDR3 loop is CASSFHTQQGALGYEQYV. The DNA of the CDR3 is TGTGCCAGCAGCTTTCATACCCAGCAGGGAGCCCTGGGATACGAGCAGTACGTC.

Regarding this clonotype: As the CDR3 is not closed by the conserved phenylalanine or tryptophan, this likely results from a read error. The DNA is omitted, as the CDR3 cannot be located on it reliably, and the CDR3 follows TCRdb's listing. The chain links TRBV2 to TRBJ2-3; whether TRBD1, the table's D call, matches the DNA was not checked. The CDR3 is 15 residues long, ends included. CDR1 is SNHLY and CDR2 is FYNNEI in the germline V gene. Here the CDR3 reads CASSDGGMHAQLFGP.

The CDR3 region has the DNA TGTGCCAGCAGCCGGGAGTCCGATGAGCAGTTCTTC. Its translation: CASSRESDEQFF. The chain combines TRBV6-4 with TRBJ2-1; TRBD2 might be the D (6 bases). Trimming cost V 6 bases and J 8 bases, with 11 bases left between them. CDR1 is MRHNA and CDR2 is SNTAGT in the germline V gene. The CDR3 loop spans 12 amino acids.

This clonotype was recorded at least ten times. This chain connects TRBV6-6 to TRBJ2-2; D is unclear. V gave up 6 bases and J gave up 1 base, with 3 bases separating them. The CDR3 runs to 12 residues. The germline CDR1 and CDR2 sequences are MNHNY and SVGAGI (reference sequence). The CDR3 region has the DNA TGTGCCAGCAGCTTGAACACCGGGGAGCTGTTTTTT. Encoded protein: CASSLNTGELFF.

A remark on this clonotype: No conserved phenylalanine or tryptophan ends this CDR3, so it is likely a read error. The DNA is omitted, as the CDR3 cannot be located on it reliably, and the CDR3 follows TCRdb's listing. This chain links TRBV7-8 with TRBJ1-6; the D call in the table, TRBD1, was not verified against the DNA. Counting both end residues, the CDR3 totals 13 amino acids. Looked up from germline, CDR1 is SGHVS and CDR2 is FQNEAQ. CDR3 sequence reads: CASSLAGGTAIQY.

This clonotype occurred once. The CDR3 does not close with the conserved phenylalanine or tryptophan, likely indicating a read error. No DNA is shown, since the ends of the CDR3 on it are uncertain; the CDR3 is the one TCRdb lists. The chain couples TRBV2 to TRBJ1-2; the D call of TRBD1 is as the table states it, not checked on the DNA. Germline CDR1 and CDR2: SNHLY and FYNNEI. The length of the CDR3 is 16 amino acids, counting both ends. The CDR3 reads CASGDGGRGMEYVGPG.

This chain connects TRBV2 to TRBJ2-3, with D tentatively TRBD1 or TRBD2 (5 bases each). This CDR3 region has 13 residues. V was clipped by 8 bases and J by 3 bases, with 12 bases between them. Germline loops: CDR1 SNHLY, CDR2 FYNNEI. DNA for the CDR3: TGTGCCAGCGGGGACGCGTGTACAGATACGCAGTATTTT. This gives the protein CASGDACTDTQYF. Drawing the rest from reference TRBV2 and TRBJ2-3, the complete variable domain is EPEVTQTPSHQVTQMGQEVILRCVPISNHLYFYWYRQILGQKVEFLVSFYNNEISEKSEIFDDQFSVERPDGSNFTLKIRSTKLEDSAMYFCASGDACTDTQYFGPGTRLTVL.

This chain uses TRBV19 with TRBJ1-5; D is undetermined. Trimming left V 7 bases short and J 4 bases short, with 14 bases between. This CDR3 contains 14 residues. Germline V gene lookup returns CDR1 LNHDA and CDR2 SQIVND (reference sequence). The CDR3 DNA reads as TGTGCCAGTACCATTCTGGGAGGGAATCAGCCCCAGCATTTT. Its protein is CASTILGGNQPQHF.

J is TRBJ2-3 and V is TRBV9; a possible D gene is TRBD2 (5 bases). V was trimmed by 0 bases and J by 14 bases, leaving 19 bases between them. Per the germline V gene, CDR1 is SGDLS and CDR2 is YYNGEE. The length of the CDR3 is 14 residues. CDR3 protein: CASSVGGDPENLYF. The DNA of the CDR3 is TGTGCCAGCAGCGTAGGGGGAGATCCCGAGAATTTGTATTTT.

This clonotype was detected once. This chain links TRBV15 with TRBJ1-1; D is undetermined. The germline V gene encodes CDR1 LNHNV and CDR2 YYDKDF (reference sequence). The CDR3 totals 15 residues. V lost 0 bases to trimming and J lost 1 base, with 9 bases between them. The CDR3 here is CATSRDNLPNTEAFF. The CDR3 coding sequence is TGTGCCACCAGCAGAGACAATCTACCGAACACTGAAGCTTTCTTT.

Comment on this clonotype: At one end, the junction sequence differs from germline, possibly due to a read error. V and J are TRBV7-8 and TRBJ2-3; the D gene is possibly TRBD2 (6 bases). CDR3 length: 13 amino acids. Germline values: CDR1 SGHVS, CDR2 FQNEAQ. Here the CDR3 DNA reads TGTGCCAGCAGCGACGGGGGAGCAGATAAGCAGTATTTT. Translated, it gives CASSDGGADKQYF.

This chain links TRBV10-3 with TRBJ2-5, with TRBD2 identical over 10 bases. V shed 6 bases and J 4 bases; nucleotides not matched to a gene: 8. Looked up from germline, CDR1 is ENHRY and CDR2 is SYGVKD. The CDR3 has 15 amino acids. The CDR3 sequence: CAIRRGLAEGETQYF. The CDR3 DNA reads TGTGCCATCAGGAGAGGACTAGCGGAAGGAGAGACCCAGTACTTC.

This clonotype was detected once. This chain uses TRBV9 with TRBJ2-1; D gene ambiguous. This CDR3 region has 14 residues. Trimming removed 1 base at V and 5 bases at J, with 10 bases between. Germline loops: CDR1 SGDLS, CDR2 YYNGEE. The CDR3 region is CASSVIGRDNEQFF. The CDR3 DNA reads TGTGCCAGCAGCGTAATCGGCAGAGACAATGAGCAGTTCTTC.

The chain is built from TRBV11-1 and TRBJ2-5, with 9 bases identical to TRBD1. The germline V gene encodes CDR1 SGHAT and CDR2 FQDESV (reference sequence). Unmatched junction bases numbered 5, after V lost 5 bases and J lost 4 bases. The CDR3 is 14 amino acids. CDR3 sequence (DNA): TGTGCCAGCAGCATGGACAGGGGTGCAGAGACCCAGTACTTC. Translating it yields CASSMDRGAETQYF.

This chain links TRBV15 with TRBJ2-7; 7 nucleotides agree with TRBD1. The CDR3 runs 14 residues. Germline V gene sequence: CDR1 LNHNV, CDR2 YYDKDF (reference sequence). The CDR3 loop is CPPDGTALSYEQYV. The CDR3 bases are TGTCCTCCCGACGGGACAGCCCTTTCCTACGAGCAGTACGTC.

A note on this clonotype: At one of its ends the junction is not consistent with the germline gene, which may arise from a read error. CDR3 bases: TGTGCCAGCAAGCAGGAGGGGGTTACCAATGAGCTCTTTTTT. The encoded protein is CASKQEGVTNELFF. V is TRBV10-3 and J is TRBJ2-2; tentatively, D is TRBD1 or TRBD2 (6 bases each). The CDR3 runs to 14 residues. Germline values: CDR1 ENHRY, CDR2 SYGVKD.

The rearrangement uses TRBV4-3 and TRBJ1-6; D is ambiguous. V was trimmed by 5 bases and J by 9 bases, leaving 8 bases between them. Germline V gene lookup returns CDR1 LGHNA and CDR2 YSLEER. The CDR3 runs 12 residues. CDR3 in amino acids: CASSTRGSPLHF. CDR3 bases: TGCGCCAGCAGCACCAGAGGTTCACCCCTCCACTTT.

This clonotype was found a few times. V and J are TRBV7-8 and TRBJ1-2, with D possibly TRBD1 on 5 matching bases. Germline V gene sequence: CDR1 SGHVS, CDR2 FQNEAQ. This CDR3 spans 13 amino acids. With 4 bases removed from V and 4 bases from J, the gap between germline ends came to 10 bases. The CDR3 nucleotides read TGTGCCAGCAGCTGGGGGGGTTCCTATGGCTACACCTTC. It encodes CASSWGGSYGYTF.

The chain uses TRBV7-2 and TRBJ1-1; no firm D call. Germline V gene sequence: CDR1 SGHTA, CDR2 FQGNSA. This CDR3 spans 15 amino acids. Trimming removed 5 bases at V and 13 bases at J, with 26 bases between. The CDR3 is CASSAGSRSPLHVFF. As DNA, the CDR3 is TGTGCCAGCAGCGCAGGTTCTAGGTCACCCCTCCACGTTTTCTTT.

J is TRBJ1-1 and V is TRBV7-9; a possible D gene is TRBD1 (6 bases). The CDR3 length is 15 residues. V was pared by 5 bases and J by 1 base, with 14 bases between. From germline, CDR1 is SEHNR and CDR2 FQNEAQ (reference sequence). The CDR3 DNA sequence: TGTGCCAGCAGCCAAGATCTAGGGGGGAACACTGAAGCTTTCTTT. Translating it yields CASSQDLGGNTEAFF.

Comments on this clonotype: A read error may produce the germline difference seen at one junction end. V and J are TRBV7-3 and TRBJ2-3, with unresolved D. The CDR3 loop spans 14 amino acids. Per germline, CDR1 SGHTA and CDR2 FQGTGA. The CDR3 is CASSLEAGAVEHCF. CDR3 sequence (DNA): TGTGCCAGCAGCTTAGAGGCAGGCGCCGTTGAGCACTGTTTT.